Listed here are 25 T cell receptor beta chains from one sample, sequenced in a study of OX40 agonist ivuxolimab in advanced cancers. The library came from the immunoSEQ multiplex PCR assay. TCRdb limited this immuneACCESS table to in-frame rearrangements with V and J called. A share of clones is missing; checked studies link under half to unresolved V genes, and the rest is unexplained. This sample comprises 72,000 or so clones, 80% of them detected only once. Together, the top ten hold more than 1% of the sample. The sample was CD4+ or CD8+ T cells sorted from blood, taken in a trial of the OX40 agonist ivuxolimab. Receptors were obtained from an adult with an advanced solid tumor such as melanoma, head and neck, liver or kidney cancer.

The V and J genes are TRBV7-2 and TRBJ2-7; TRBD2 matches at 9 bases. CDR1 and CDR2 (germline): SGHTA, FQGNSA. The CDR3 loop spans 15 amino acids. Germline trimming cut 0 bases from V and 9 bases from J; bases unmatched to any gene: 9. In DNA form, the CDR3 reads TGTGCCAGCAGCTTAGCCCAGCGGGGGGCCCCTTGGCAGTACTTC. It translates to CASSLAQRGAPWQYF.

The CDR3 loop is CASSQDLRANYNEQFF. For the CDR3, the DNA is TGTGCCAGCAGCCAAGATCTACGAGCAAACTACAATGAGCAGTTCTTC. This chain connects TRBV4-2 to TRBJ2-1; D is ambiguous. Trimming shortened V by 0 bases and J by 3 bases, and 12 bases separated the two germline ends. Per the germline V gene, CDR1 is LGHNA and CDR2 is YNFKEQ. This CDR3 comprises 16 residues.

In this sample, this clone turned up a few times. This chain links TRBV6-5 with TRBJ2-1; D remains ambiguous. Trimming took 2 bases from V and 1 from J, leaving 6 bases between them. Per the germline V gene, CDR1 is MNHEY and CDR2 is SVGAGI. The CDR3 has 14 amino acids. Here the CDR3 reads CASSYRGSYNEQFF. The CDR3 region has the DNA TGTGCCAGCAGTTACCGAGGATCCTACAATGAGCAGTTCTTC.

Note on this clone: A read error may produce the germline difference seen at one junction end. V and J are TRBV10-2 and TRBJ2-1; possibly TRBD2 for D (7 bases). The CDR3 covers 16 residues. Per germline, CDR1 WSHSY and CDR2 SAAADI. The CDR3 sequence is CASRERGGVFYNEQFF. The CDR3 DNA follows: TGCGCCAGCCGTGAGCGAGGGGGGGTTTTTTACAATGAGCAGTTCTTC.

J is TRBJ1-2 and V is TRBV7-9; TRBD1 agrees at 8 bases. V lost 4 bases to trimming and J lost 0 bases; unmatched junction nucleotides: 10. Germline CDR1 is SEHNR and CDR2 is FQNEAQ (reference sequence). The CDR3 runs 17 residues. CDR3 region: CASSYKRQGKSNYGYTF. The CDR3 DNA reads as TGTGCCAGCAGCTATAAGAGACAGGGGAAGTCTAACTATGGCTACACCTTC.

Comment on this clone: The junction departs from the called germline gene at one end, perhaps through a read error. The chain uses TRBV7-7 and TRBJ2-1; no reliable D call. There are 13 residues in the CDR3. CDR1 is SSHAT and CDR2 is FNYEAQ in the germline V gene (reference sequence). The CDR3 bases are TGTGCTAGCAGCTTAGCCCCTTTCAATGAGCAGTTCTTC. Encoded protein: CASSLAPFNEQFF.

The gene calls are TRBV7-8 and TRBJ1-2, with D uncertain. CDR3 size: 17 residues. Looked up from germline, CDR1 is SGHVS and CDR2 is FQNEAQ. V lost 0 bases and J 5 bases, leaving 19 bases between the germline ends. The CDR3 DNA sequence: TGTGCCAGCAGCTTAGCCGGCGTCGGGTTGAGCGTGTATGGCTACACCTTC. Amino acid sequence: CASSLAGVGLSVYGYTF.

The chain joins TRBV18 to TRBJ2-1; possibly TRBD1 for D (6 bases). Germline V gene lookup returns CDR1 KGHSH and CDR2 LQKENI. CDR3 length: 13 residues. The V end lost 3 bases, the J end lost 14 bases, and 17 bases lay between the germline ends. CDR3 nucleotides: TGTGCCAGCTCACCCACCCAGGGGCCAGGCGAGTTCTTC. Amino acid sequence: CASSPTQGPGEFF.

The chain is built from TRBV7-2 and TRBJ1-2; weak D call: TRBD1 (5 bases). The CDR3 is 12 amino acids. Trimming pared 3 bases from V and 13 bases from J, leaving 15 bases between. Germline V gives CDR1 SGHTA, CDR2 FQGNSA. The CDR3 DNA follows: TGTGCCAGCAGCTTTGGACCGCAGGGAGGCACCTTC. The encoded protein is CASSFGPQGGTF.

The chain employs TRBV6-6 and TRBJ2-5; the match to TRBD1 covers 7 bases. J gave up 0 bases and V 5 bases, and 6 bases lay outside the gene matches. CDR3 length: 15 residues. Germline values: CDR1 MNHNY, CDR2 SVGAGI (reference sequence). The CDR3 DNA sequence: TGTGCCAGCAGTCCGGGACAGCTGTACCAAGAGACCCAGTACTTC. Encoded protein: CASSPGQLYQETQYF.

V usage is TRBV11-2 and J usage is TRBJ2-5; D tentatively reads TRBD1 or TRBD2 (5 bases each). Trimming cost V 5 bases and J 5 bases, with 21 bases left between them. CDR3 size: 16 residues. Germline lookup yields CDR1 SGHAT and CDR2 FQNNGV. The CDR3 region is CASSPHGGYLGETQYF. CDR3 sequence (DNA): TGTGCCAGCAGCCCCCATGGGGGTTACCTCGGGGAGACCCAGTACTTC.

The chain is built from TRBV29-1 and TRBJ2-1; possible D gene TRBD1, 5 bases. This CDR3 has 12 amino acids. The germline V and J ends were trimmed by 4 bases and 9 bases, with 13 bases remaining between them. CDR1 SQVTM and CDR2 ANQGSEA come from the germline V gene. As DNA, the CDR3 is TGCAGCGTTGGGATTAGCCAGGGTGAGCAGTTCTTC. The encoded protein is CSVGISQGEQFF.

V is TRBV6-6 and J is TRBJ2-7; D remains unclear. CDR1 is MNHNY and CDR2 is SVGAGI in the germline V gene (reference sequence). V was clipped by 6 bases and J by 2 bases, with 14 bases between them. The CDR3 is 14 amino acids. CDR3 sequence: CASSLTALAYEQYF. The CDR3 bases are TGTGCCAGCAGCTTAACGGCCTTAGCCTACGAGCAGTACTTC.

This clone appeared a single time. V gene TRBV6-1 combines with J gene TRBJ2-1; 10 bases match TRBD1. There are 14 residues in the CDR3. Trimming at V came to 5 bases and at J to 8 bases, leaving 6 bases not matched to a gene. Germline CDR1 is MNHNS and CDR2 is SASEGT. Written as DNA, the CDR3 is TGTGCCAGCAGTCCAAGACAGGGGGCAGATGAGCAGTTCTTC. This sequence encodes CASSPRQGADEQFF.

The chain has TRBV28 and TRBJ2-5, with D possibly matching TRBD2 (5 bases). Germline CDR1 reads MDHEN; CDR2 reads SYDVKM. V lost 3 bases and J 1 base, leaving 12 bases between the germline ends. There are 15 residues in the CDR3. CDR3 DNA: TGTGCCAGCAGTTTTAAGGGAGCATTCCAAGAGACCCAGTACTTC. Amino acids: CASSFKGAFQETQYF.

The chain carries TRBV4-1 and TRBJ1-5, with 7 bases identical to TRBD1. V was clipped by 2 bases and J by 8 bases; unmatched bases: 15. The CDR3 sequence is 17 residues long. CDR1 is MGHRA and CDR2 is YSYEKL in the germline V gene. Here the CDR3 reads CASSQNPSAGGREPQHF. DNA of the CDR3: TGCGCCAGCAGCCAAAACCCTTCGGCAGGGGGTAGAGAGCCCCAGCATTTT.

This clone was seen a handful of times. The gene calls are TRBV5-1 and TRBJ2-1; D remains ambiguous. Trimming removed 1 base at V and 2 bases at J, with 7 bases between. CDR1 SGHRS and CDR2 YFSETQ come from the germline V gene. The length of the CDR3 is 14 residues. This CDR3 is CASSLTLTYNEQFF. CDR3 DNA sequence: TGCGCCAGCAGCTTGACACTAACCTACAATGAGCAGTTCTTC.

The chain carries TRBV30 and TRBJ2-5; 10 bases line up with TRBD1. V shed 1 base and J 5 bases; nucleotides not matched to a gene: 7. Germline assignment: CDR1 GTSNPN and CDR2 SVGIG (reference sequence). This CDR3 comprises 15 residues. Here the CDR3 DNA reads TGTGCCTGGAGTGGACAGGGGGCAGGGTGGGAGACCCAGTACTTC. It specifies CAWSGQGAGWETQYF. Full variable domain (remainder filled in from reference TRBV30 and TRBJ2-5): SQTIHQWPATLVQPVGSPLSLECTVEGTSNPNLYWYRQAAGRGLQLLFYSVGIGQISSEVPQNLSASRPQDRQFILSSKKLLLSDSGFYLCAWSGQGAGWETQYFGPGTRLLVL.

The rearrangement uses TRBV27 and TRBJ1-5; D perhaps matches TRBD1 (6 bases). The germline CDR1 and CDR2 sequences are MNHEY and SMNVEV (reference sequence). The V end was cut by 6 bases, the J end by 0 bases, with 12 bases between. The length of the CDR3 is 15 residues. The CDR3 region is CASSPTGFSNQPQHF. The CDR3 nucleotides read TGTGCCAGCAGCCCGACAGGTTTTAGCAATCAGCCCCAGCATTTT.

This chain links TRBV6-5 with TRBJ1-6, with D possibly being TRBD1 (5 bases). Germline V lookup: CDR1 MNHEY, CDR2 SVGAGI. V gave up 6 bases and J gave up 8 bases, with 14 bases separating them. The CDR3 is 14 residues long. As DNA, the CDR3 is TGTGCCAGCAGACTGGGGCTGTGGGATTCACCCCTCCACTTT. Protein: CASRLGLWDSPLHF.

This chain connects TRBV7-6 to TRBJ1-2; D unresolved. Germline values: CDR1 SGHVS, CDR2 FNYEAQ. The V and J ends lost 5 bases and 4 bases respectively, with 20 bases between them. This CDR3 is 16 amino acids long. CDR3 amino acids: CASSPLLSASIYGYTF. CDR3 nucleotide sequence: TGTGCCAGCAGCCCTCTTTTATCAGCCAGTATCTATGGCTACACCTTC.

The J gene is TRBJ1-1, the V gene TRBV27; TRBD1 might be the D (6 bases). Germline V gene lookup returns CDR1 MNHEY and CDR2 SMNVEV (reference sequence). This CDR3 spans 12 amino acids. Deletions cut 2 bases from V and 5 bases from J, with 6 bases between. The CDR3 loop reads CASSLQGTEAFF. CDR3 nucleotides: TGTGCCAGCAGTTTACAGGGGACTGAAGCTTTCTTT.

The rearrangement links TRBV4-1 to TRBJ1-1; 7 bases align to TRBD1. Germline lookup yields CDR1 MGHRA and CDR2 YSYEKL. Unmatched junction bases numbered 8, after V lost 1 base and J lost 3 bases. This CDR3 comprises 16 residues. CDR3: CASSQGLSQGDTEAFF. DNA of the CDR3: TGCGCCAGCAGCCAAGGGCTATCGCAGGGGGACACTGAAGCTTTCTTT.

V and J are TRBV19 and TRBJ2-2; unclear D gene. The germline V and J ends were trimmed by 1 base and 4 bases, with 1 base remaining between them. CDR3 length: 12 amino acids. CDR1 is LNHDA and CDR2 is SQIVND in the germline V gene (reference sequence). The CDR3 DNA follows: TGTGCCAGTAGTATAGGCACCGGGGAGCTGTTTTTT. Its protein is CASSIGTGELFF.

This clone was found a few times. This sequence joins TRBV13 and TRBJ2-7; D possibly matches TRBD1 or TRBD2 (5 bases each). Trimming took 4 bases from V and 2 from J, leaving 12 bases between them. The CDR3 covers 14 residues. Germline V lookup: CDR1 PRHDT, CDR2 FYEKMQ (reference sequence). DNA for the CDR3: TGTGCCAGCAGCTCTCGGGACCGTACCTACGAGCAGTACTTC. Amino acid sequence: CASSSRDRTYEQYF. The full variable domain, with the rest looked up from reference TRBV13 and TRBJ2-7, is AAGVIQSPRHLIKEKRETATLKCYPIPRHDTVYWYQQGPGQDPQFLISFYEKMQSDKGSIPDRFSAQQFSDYHSELNMSSLELGDSALYFCASSSRDRTYEQYFGPGTRLTVT.